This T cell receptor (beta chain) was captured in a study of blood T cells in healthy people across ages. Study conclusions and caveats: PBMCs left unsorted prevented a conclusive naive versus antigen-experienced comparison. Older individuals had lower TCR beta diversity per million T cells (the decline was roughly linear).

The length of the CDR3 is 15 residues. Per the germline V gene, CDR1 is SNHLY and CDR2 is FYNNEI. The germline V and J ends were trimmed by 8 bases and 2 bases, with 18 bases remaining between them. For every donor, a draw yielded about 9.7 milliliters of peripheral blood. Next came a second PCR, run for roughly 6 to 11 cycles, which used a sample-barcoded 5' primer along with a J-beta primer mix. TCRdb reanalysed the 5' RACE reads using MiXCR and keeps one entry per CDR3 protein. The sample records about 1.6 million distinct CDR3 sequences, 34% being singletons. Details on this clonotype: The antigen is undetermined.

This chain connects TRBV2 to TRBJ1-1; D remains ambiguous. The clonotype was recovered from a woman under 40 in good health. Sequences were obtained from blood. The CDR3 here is CASARGEVINTEAFF. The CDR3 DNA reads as TGTGCCAGCGCCCGGGGAGAAGTAATTAACACTGAAGCTTTCTTT.